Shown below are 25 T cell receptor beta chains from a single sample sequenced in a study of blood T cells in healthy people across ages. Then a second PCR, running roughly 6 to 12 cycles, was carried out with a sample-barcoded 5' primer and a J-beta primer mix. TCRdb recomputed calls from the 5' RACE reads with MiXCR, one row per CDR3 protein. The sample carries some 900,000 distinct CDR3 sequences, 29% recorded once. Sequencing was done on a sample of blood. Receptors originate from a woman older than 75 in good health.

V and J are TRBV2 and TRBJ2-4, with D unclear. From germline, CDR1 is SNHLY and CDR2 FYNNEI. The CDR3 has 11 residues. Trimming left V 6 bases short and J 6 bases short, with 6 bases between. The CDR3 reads CASRGGNIQYF. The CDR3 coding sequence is TGTGCCAGCAGGGGCGGAAACATTCAGTACTTC.

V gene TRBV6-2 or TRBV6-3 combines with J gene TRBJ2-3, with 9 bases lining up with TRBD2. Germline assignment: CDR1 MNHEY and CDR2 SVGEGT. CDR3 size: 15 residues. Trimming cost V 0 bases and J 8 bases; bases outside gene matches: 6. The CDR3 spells CASSYSAAGGGTQYF. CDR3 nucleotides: TGTGCCAGCAGTTACTCAGCAGCGGGGGGAGGTACGCAGTATTTT.

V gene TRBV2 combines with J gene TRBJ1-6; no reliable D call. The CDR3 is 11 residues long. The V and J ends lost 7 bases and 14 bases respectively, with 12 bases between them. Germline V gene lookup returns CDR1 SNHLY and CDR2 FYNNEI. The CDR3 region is CASTSGPTLHF. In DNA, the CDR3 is TGTGCCAGCACCTCAGGACCTACCCTCCACTTT. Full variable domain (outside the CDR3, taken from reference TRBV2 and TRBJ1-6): EPEVTQTPSHQVTQMGQEVILRCVPISNHLYFYWYRQILGQKVEFLVSFYNNEISEKSEIFDDQFSVERPDGSNFTLKIRSTKLEDSAMYFCASTSGPTLHFGNGTRLTVT.

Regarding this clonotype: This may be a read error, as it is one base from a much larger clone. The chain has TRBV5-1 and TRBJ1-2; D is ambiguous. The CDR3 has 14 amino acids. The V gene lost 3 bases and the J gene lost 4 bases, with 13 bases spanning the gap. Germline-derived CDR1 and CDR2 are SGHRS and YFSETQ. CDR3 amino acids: CASSWVAGGYGYTF. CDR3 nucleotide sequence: TGCGCCAGCAGCTGGGTGGCAGGCGGCTATGGCTACACCTTC.

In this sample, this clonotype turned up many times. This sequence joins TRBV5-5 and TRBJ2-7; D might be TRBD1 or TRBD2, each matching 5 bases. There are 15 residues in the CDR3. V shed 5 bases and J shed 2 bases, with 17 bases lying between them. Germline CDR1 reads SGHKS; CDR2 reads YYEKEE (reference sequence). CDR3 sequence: CASRNTRGEAYEQYF. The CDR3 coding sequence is TGTGCCAGCAGGAACACAAGGGGAGAGGCCTACGAGCAGTACTTC.

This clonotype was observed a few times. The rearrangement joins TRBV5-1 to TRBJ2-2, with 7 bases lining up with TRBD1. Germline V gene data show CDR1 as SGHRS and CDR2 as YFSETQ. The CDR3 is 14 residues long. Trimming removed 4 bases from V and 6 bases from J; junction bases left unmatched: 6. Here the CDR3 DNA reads TGCGCCAGCAGCGCTCGAACAGGGGCCGGGGAGCTGTTTTTT. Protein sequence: CASSARTGAGELFF.

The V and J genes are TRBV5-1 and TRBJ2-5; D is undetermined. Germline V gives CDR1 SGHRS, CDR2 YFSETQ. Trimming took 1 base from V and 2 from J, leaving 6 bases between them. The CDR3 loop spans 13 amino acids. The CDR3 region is CASSLLVQETQYF. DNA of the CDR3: TGCGCCAGCAGCTTGCTAGTTCAAGAGACCCAGTACTTC.

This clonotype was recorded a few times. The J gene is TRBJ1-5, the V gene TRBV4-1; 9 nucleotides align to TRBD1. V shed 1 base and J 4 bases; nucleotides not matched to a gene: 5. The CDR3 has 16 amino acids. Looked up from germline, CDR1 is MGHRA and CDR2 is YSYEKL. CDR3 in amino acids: CASSQGQGGVNQPQHF. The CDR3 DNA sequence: TGCGCCAGCAGCCAAGGACAGGGGGGCGTGAATCAGCCCCAGCATTTT.

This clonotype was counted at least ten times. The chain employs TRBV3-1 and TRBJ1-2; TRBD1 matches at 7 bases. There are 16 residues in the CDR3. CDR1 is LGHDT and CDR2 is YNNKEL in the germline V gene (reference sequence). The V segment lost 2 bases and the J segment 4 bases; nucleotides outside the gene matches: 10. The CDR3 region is CASSQPDRAGGYGYTF. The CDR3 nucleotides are TGTGCCAGCAGCCAACCCGACAGGGCTGGTGGCTATGGCTACACCTTC.

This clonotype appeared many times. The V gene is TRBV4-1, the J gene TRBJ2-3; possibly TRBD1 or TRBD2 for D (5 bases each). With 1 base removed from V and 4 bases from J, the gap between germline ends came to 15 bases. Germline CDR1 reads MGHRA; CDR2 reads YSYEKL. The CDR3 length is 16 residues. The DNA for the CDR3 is TGCGCCAGCAGCCAAGTGGTGGCTCCGGGACCAGATACGCAGTATTTT. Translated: CASSQVVAPGPDTQYF.

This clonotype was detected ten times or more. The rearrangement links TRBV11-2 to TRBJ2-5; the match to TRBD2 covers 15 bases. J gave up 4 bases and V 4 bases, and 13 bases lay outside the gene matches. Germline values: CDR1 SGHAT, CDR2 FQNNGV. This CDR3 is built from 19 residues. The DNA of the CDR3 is TGTGCCAGCAGCTCTGGGAGGACTAGCGGGGGGGCCATCCCAGAGACCCAGTACTTC. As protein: CASSSGRTSGGAIPETQYF. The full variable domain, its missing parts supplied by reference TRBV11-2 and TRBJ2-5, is EAGVAQSPRYKIIEKRQSVAFWCNPISGHATLYWYQQILGQGPKLLIQFQNNGVVDDSQLPKDRFSAERLKGVDSTLKIQPAKLEDSAVYLCASSSGRTSGGAIPETQYFGPGTRLLVL.

Here the CDR3 reads CSARDHLAGVGEQYF. The CDR3 nucleotides read TGCAGTGCTAGAGATCACCTAGCGGGAGTTGGAGAGCAGTACTTC. The chain uses TRBV20-1 and TRBJ2-7, with 10 bases matching TRBD2. The CDR3 consists of 15 residues. V shed 0 bases and J 7 bases; nucleotides not matched to a gene: 9. Germline V lookup: CDR1 DFQATT, CDR2 SNEGSKA (reference sequence).

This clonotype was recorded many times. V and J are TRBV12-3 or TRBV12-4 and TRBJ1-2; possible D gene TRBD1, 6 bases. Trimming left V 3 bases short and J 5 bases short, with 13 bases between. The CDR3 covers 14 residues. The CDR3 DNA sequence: TGTGCCAGCAGTTTCAGACAGGCCCCATATGGCTACACCTTC. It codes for CASSFRQAPYGYTF.

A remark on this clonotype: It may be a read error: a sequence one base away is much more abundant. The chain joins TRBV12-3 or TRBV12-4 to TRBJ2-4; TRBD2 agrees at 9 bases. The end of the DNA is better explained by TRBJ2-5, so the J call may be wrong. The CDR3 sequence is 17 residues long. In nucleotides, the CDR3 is TGTGCCGGCAGCCTGGGGCTAGCGGGGACGTACCAAGAGACCCAGTACTTC. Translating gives CAGSLGLAGTYQETQYF.

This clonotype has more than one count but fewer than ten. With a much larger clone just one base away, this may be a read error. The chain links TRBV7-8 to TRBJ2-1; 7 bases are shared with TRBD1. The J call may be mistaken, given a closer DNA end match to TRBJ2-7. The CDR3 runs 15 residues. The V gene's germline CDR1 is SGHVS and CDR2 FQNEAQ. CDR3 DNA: TGTGCCAGCAGCAACCGGGACAGTGAATACAATGAGCAGTACTTC. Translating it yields CASSNRDSEYNEQYF.

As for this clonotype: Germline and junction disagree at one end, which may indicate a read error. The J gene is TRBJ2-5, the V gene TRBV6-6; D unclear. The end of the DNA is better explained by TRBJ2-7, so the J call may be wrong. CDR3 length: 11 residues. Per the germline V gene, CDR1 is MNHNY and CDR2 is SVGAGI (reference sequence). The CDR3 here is CTSSLAYEQYF. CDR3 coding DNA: TGTACCAGCAGCCTCGCGTACGAGCAGTACTTC.

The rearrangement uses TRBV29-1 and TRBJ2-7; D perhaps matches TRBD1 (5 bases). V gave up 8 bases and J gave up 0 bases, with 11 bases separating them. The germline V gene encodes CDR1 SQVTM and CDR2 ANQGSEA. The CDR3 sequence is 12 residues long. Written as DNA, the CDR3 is TGCAGCTCCATAGGGGACTCCTACGAGCAGTACTTC. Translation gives CSSIGDSYEQYF.

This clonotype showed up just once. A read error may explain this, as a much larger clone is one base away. The CDR3 region has the DNA TGTGCCAGCAGCTCCGTAGACAGGCACAACTATGGCTACACCTTC. Translating gives CASSSVDRHNYGYTF. The V call is TRBV7-2, the J call TRBJ1-2; weak D call: TRBD1 (6 bases). The CDR3 runs 15 residues. Trimming took off 4 bases at V and 2 bases at J, with 14 bases between the two ends. Germline V gives CDR1 SGHTA, CDR2 FQGNSA. The variable domain in full, completed from reference TRBV7-2 and TRBJ1-2, reads GAGVSQSPSNKVTEKGKDVELRCDPISGHTALYWYRQSLGQGLEFLIYFQGNSAPDKSGLPSDRFSAERTGGSVSTLTIQRTQQEDSAVYLCASSSVDRHNYGYTFGSGTRLTVV.

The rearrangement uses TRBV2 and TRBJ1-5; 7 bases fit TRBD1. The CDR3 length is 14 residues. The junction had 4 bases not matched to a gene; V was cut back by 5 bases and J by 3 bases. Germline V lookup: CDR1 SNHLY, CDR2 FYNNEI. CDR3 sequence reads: CASSPQGFNQPQHF. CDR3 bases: TGTGCCAGCAGTCCACAGGGGTTCAATCAGCCCCAGCATTTT.

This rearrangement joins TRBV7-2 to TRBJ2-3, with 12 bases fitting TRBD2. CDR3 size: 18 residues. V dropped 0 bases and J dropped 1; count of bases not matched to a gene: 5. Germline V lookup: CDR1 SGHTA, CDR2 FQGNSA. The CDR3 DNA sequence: TGTGCCAGCAGCTTAGCCCTAGCGGGGGGGCCTCGCACAGATACGCAGTATTTT. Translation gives CASSLALAGGPRTDTQYF.

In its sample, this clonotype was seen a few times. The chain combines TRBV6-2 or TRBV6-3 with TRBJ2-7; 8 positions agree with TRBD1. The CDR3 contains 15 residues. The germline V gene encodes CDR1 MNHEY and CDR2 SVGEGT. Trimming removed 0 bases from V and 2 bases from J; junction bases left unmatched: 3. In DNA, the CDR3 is TGTGCCAGCAGTTACTCTAGACAGGGGCCCTACGAGCAGTACTTC. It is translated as CASSYSRQGPYEQYF.

The chain's CDR3 is CASSPNPGNNYGYTF. The CDR3 DNA sequence: TGTGCCAGCTCACCAAATCCCGGGAATAACTATGGCTACACCTTC. The V and J genes are TRBV18 and TRBJ1-2; D call uncertain. The CDR3 runs to 15 residues. The germline CDR1 and CDR2 sequences are KGHSH and LQKENI. Deletions cut 2 bases from V and 1 base from J, with 11 bases between.

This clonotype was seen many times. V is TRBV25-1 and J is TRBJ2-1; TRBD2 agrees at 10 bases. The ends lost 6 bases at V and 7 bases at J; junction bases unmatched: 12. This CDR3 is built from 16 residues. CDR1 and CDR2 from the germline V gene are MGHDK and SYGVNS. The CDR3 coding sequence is TGTGCCAGCAGCCCGTTGACTAGCGGGCTCTTAAATGAGCAGTTCTTC. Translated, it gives CASSPLTSGLLNEQFF.

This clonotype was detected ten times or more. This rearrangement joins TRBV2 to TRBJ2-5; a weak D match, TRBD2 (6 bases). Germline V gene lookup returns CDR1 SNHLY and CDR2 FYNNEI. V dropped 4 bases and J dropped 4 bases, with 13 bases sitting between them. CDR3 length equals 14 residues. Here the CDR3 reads CASSAPGLRETQYF. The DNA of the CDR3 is TGTGCCAGCAGTGCACCGGGACTCCGAGAGACCCAGTACTTC.

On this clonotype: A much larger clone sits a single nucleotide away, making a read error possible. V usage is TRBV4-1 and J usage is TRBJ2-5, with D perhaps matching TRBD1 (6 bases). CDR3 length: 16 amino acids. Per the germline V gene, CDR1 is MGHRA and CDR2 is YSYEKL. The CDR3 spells CASCQRAGTHQETQYF. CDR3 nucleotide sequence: TGCGCCAGCTGCCAGAGGGCCGGGACACACCAAGAGACCCAGTACTTC.